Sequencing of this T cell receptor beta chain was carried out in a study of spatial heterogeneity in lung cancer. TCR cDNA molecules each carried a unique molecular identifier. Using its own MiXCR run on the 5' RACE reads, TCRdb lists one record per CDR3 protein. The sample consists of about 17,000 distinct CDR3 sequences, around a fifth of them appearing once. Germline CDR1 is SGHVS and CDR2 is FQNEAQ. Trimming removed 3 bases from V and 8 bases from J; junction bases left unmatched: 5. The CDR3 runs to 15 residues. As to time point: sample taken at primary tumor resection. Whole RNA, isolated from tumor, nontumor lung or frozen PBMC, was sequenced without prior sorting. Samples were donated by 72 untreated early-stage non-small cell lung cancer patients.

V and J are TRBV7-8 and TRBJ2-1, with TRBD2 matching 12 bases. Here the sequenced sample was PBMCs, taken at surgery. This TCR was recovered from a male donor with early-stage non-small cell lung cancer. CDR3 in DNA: TGTGCCAGCAGCTTTATGTCTAGCGGGGGGGATGAGCAGTTCTTC. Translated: CASSFMSSGGDEQFF. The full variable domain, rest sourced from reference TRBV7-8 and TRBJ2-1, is GAGVSQSPRYKVAKRGQDVALRCDPISGHVSLFWYQQALGQGPEFLTYFQNEAQLDKSGLPSDRFFAERPEGSVSTLKIQRTQQEDSAVYLCASSFMSSGGDEQFFGPGTRLTVL.